These 27 T cell receptor beta chains were all obtained from the same sample, sequenced in a study of T-cell reconstitution after alpha-beta-depleted transplantation in children. The library targeted TCRbeta and was prepared with unique molecular identifiers. TCRdb called the PCR reads again in MiXCR, with one record for every CDR3 protein. The sample holds under 850,000 distinct CDR3 sequences, around 12% seen once. Specimen: PBMCs, collected before TCRalphabeta/CD19-depleted stem cell transplant. The receptor set was obtained from a girl aged 2 to 10 with congenital amegakaryocytic thrombocytopenia, due to receive a stem cell transplant.

The chain combines TRBV7-9 with TRBJ2-5, with D perhaps matching TRBD1 (5 bases). V was shortened by 4 bases and J by 6 bases, with 21 bases between the two germline ends. CDR1 is SEHNR, CDR2 FQNEAQ, per germline (reference sequence). This CDR3 comprises 16 residues. The CDR3 protein is CASSSQRQGSTKTQYF. DNA for the CDR3: TGTGCCAGCAGCTCCCAAAGGCAGGGCAGTACGAAGACCCAGTACTTC.

There are a few counts of this clonotype. CDR3 sequence: CASSKEKLAGGADTQYF. The DNA for the CDR3 is TGTGCCAGCAGCAAAGAAAAGCTAGCGGGAGGGGCAGATACGCAGTATTTT. The chain links TRBV21-1 to TRBJ2-3; the table names TRBD2, a call not compared with the DNA. TRBV21-1 is a pseudogene. This CDR3 is 17 amino acids long.

About this clonotype: A read error may be the cause here, since a much bigger clone is one base away. The chain combines TRBV19 with TRBJ2-7; 13 nucleotides line up with TRBD2. Losses at the gene ends were 6 bases for V and 4 bases for J; bases not matched to a gene: 9. Germline CDR1 reads LNHDA; CDR2 reads SQIVND (reference sequence). The CDR3 loop spans 16 amino acids. CDR3 coding DNA: TGTGCCAGTAGCCTCGGACTAGCGGGAGAGGAGTACGAGCAGTACTTC. It codes for CASSLGLAGEEYEQYF.

This clonotype was detected only a few times. V is TRBV11-2 and J is TRBJ2-2; the D gene is possibly TRBD1 (6 bases). Germline CDR1 is SGHAT and CDR2 is FQNNGV. The V and J ends lost 5 bases and 6 bases respectively, with 19 bases between them. This CDR3 comprises 16 residues. The CDR3 protein is CASSPIQGRRAGELFF. The DNA for the CDR3 is TGTGCCAGCAGCCCAATACAGGGACGAAGGGCCGGGGAGCTGTTTTTT.

This clonotype turned up a few times. V is TRBV7-2 and J is TRBJ2-7; the match to TRBD2 covers 13 bases. Germline loops: CDR1 SGHTA, CDR2 FQGNSA. The CDR3 spans 16 residues. J lost 4 bases, V lost 5 bases, and 8 bases had no gene match. The CDR3 protein is CASSGTGTSGTYEQYF. DNA for the CDR3: TGTGCCAGCAGCGGTACCGGGACTAGCGGGACTTACGAGCAGTACTTC. Full variable domain (outside the CDR3, taken from reference TRBV7-2 and TRBJ2-7): GAGVSQSPSNKVTEKGKDVELRCDPISGHTALYWYRQSLGQGLEFLIYFQGNSAPDKSGLPSDRFSAERTGGSVSTLTIQRTQQEDSAVYLCASSGTGTSGTYEQYFGPGTRLTVT.

This clonotype came up many times. V and J are TRBV20-1 and TRBJ2-1; 8 bases line up with TRBD1. The CDR3 loop spans 15 amino acids. The V gene end was trimmed by 6 bases and the J gene end by 7 bases; junction bases not matched to a gene: 14. CDR1 is DFQATT and CDR2 is SNEGSKA in the germline V gene (reference sequence). The CDR3 sequence: CSAQDRARGGNEQFF. CDR3 DNA: TGCAGTGCGCAGGACAGGGCTCGCGGCGGTAATGAGCAGTTCTTC.

The chain links TRBV29-1 to TRBJ2-7; the match to TRBD1 covers 7 bases. The V segment lost 3 bases and the J segment 6 bases; nucleotides outside the gene matches: 2. The CDR3 has 11 amino acids. Germline CDR1 is SQVTM and CDR2 is ANQGSEA. The CDR3 DNA follows: TGCAGCGTTGATTGGGACAGCGAGCAGTACTTC. Residues: CSVDWDSEQYF.

This clonotype has ten or more counts. The CDR3 reads CSVVLPGSYEQYF. CDR3 sequence (DNA): TGCAGCGTTGTCCTCCCAGGCTCCTACGAGCAGTACTTC. The chain has TRBV29-1 and TRBJ2-7; D uncertain. The V end lost 4 bases, the J end lost 0 bases, and 10 bases lay between the germline ends. The CDR3 length is 13 residues. CDR1 and CDR2 (germline): SQVTM, ANQGSEA.

This clonotype was seen at least ten times. This chain uses TRBV20-1 with TRBJ2-3; TRBD1 agrees at 8 bases. There are 15 residues in the CDR3. Germline values: CDR1 DFQATT, CDR2 SNEGSKA (reference sequence). With 6 bases clipped from V and 0 bases from J, the junction kept 8 bases outside the gene matches. The CDR3 coding sequence is TGCAGTGCCGATGGGACAGGTCGAAGCACAGATACGCAGTATTTT. The encoded protein is CSADGTGRSTDTQYF.

This clonotype was counted ten times or more. The V call is TRBV5-1, the J call TRBJ1-1; D not certain. In germline, CDR1 is SGHRS, CDR2 YFSETQ. V was clipped by 4 bases and J by 0 bases, with 10 bases between them. The CDR3 spans 14 residues. In nucleotides, the CDR3 is TGCGCCAGCAGCCCCGTTGGGATGAACACTGAAGCTTTCTTT. Translating it yields CASSPVGMNTEAFF.

The chain recombines TRBV10-3 with TRBJ2-2; TRBD2 might be the D (7 bases). The CDR3 covers 17 residues. Germline loops: CDR1 ENHRY, CDR2 SYGVKD. With 6 bases removed from V and 0 bases from J, the gap between germline ends came to 17 bases. DNA of the CDR3: TGTGCCATCAGAGGGGGGGCATCAGAACCGAACACCGGGGAGCTGTTTTTT. Residues: CAIRGGASEPNTGELFF.

This chain links TRBV27 with TRBJ1-1, with D unclear. The CDR3 sequence is 17 residues long. CDR1 and CDR2 from the germline V gene are MNHEY and SMNVEV (reference sequence). V lost 1 base and J 4 bases, leaving 19 bases between the germline ends. The DNA of the CDR3 is TGTGCCAGCAGTTTATTTAGTTCAGATGCCCCCACCACTGAAGCTTTCTTT. Translated: CASSLFSSDAPTTEAFF.

This clonotype showed up just a few times. The V call is TRBV14, the J call TRBJ1-2; 7 bases are shared with TRBD1. After removal of 1 base from V and 5 bases from J, the junction contained 7 bases not matched to a gene. The CDR3 is 15 amino acids. CDR1 and CDR2 (germline): SGHDN, FVKESK. CDR3: CASSQALGQPYGYTF. The CDR3 nucleotides read TGTGCCAGCAGCCAAGCTCTGGGACAGCCATATGGCTACACCTTC. Together with reference TRBV14 and TRBJ1-2, the CDR3 gives the full variable domain: EAGVTQFPSHSVIEKGQTVTLRCDPISGHDNLYWYRRVMGKEIKFLLHFVKESKQDESGMPNNRFLAERTGGTYSTLKVQPAELEDSGVYFCASSQALGQPYGYTFGSGTRLTVV.

J is TRBJ1-2 and V is TRBV18, with a possible D match to TRBD1 (5 bases). V dropped 1 base and J dropped 4 bases, with 13 bases sitting between them. Germline loops: CDR1 KGHSH, CDR2 LQKENI. The CDR3 contains 15 residues. CDR3 sequence (DNA): TGTGCCAGCTCACCACAACAGGCGAAGGGCTATGGCTACACCTTC. Protein product: CASSPQQAKGYGYTF. The full variable domain, in which reference TRBV18 and TRBJ1-2 provide the parts outside the CDR3, is NAGVMQNPRHLVRRRGQEARLRCSPMKGHSHVYWYRQLPEEGLKFMVYLQKENIIDESGMPKERFSAEFPKEGPSILRIQQVVRGDSAAYFCASSPQQAKGYGYTFGSGTRLTVV.

This clonotype was seen at least ten times. The rearrangement uses TRBV28 and TRBJ2-7; TRBD1 aligns across 9 bases. V lost 2 bases and J lost 6; bases outside the gene matches: 5. CDR3 size: 14 residues. The V gene's germline CDR1 is MDHEN and CDR2 SYDVKM. The CDR3 DNA reads TGTGCCAGCAGTTTAGGGGACAGGGACGGCGAGCAGTACTTC. This sequence encodes CASSLGDRDGEQYF.

The table lists this clonotype with many counts. The chain links TRBV29-1 to TRBJ2-5; 8 positions match TRBD2. Germline-derived CDR1 and CDR2 are SQVTM and ANQGSEA. This CDR3 spans 17 amino acids. V shed 2 bases and J 1 base; nucleotides not matched to a gene: 12. The CDR3 is CSVELGLAGSSQETQYF. CDR3 nucleotide sequence: TGCAGCGTTGAATTAGGCCTAGCGGGTTCTTCCCAAGAGACCCAGTACTTC.

This clonotype was recorded a few times. V is TRBV5-1 and J is TRBJ2-3; 7 nucleotides agree with TRBD1. Germline V CDR1 and CDR2: SGHRS, YFSETQ. This CDR3 has 16 amino acids. J gave up 4 bases and V 0 bases, and 8 bases lay outside the gene matches. CDR3 protein: CASSLAETGWADTQYF. DNA for the CDR3: TGCGCCAGCAGCTTGGCCGAGACAGGGTGGGCAGATACGCAGTATTTT.

The CDR3 loop reads CASGEGNQPQHF. The DNA of the CDR3 is TGCGCCTCGGGGGAGGGCAATCAGCCCCAGCATTTT. This chain links TRBV10-1 with TRBJ1-5; D possibly corresponds to TRBD1 (5 bases). CDR1 and CDR2 (germline): WNHNN, SYGVQD (reference sequence). There are 12 residues in the CDR3. V shed 11 bases and J shed 2 bases, with 10 bases lying between them.

The table lists this clonotype with many counts. The rearrangement uses TRBV20-1 and TRBJ2-7, with D possibly TRBD1 on 6 matching bases. Per the germline V gene, CDR1 is DFQATT and CDR2 is SNEGSKA (reference sequence). Trimming stripped 0 bases from V and 3 bases from J, with 15 bases between. The CDR3 runs to 15 residues. As DNA, the CDR3 is TGCAGTGCTAGAGATTTCGGGACACCGATCTACGAGCAGTACTTC. As protein: CSARDFGTPIYEQYF.

The table lists this clonotype with many counts. The chain is built from TRBV12-3 or TRBV12-4 and TRBJ2-7, with D perhaps matching TRBD1 or TRBD2 (6 bases each). The CDR3 covers 15 residues. V was cut by 7 bases and J by 0 bases, with 16 bases left in between. This CDR3 is CASKKRGAISYEQYF. The CDR3 DNA sequence: TGTGCCAGCAAAAAGAGGGGGGCAATCTCCTACGAGCAGTACTTC.

Ten or more counts support this clonotype. The chain employs TRBV5-1 and TRBJ1-1, with TRBD1 as a possible D gene (5 bases). CDR1 is SGHRS and CDR2 is YFSETQ in the germline V gene. The ends were cut back, 3 bases at V and 2 bases at J, with 14 bases in the middle. This CDR3 has 15 amino acids. The CDR3 bases are TGCGCCAGCAGCTACCGCAGTACAGGAAACACTGAAGCTTTCTTT. Its translation is CASSYRSTGNTEAFF.

V and J are TRBV19 and TRBJ2-7; 11 bases agree with TRBD1. Germline assignment: CDR1 LNHDA and CDR2 SQIVND (reference sequence). Unmatched junction bases numbered 5, after V lost 3 bases and J lost 7 bases. The CDR3 is made up of 14 amino acids. The CDR3 sequence is CASSIGQGAGEQYF. The CDR3 DNA follows: TGTGCCAGTAGTATCGGACAGGGGGCTGGTGAGCAGTACTTC.

The V gene is TRBV7-9, the J gene TRBJ2-1, with 8 bases matching TRBD1. Germline CDR1 SEHNR, CDR2 FQNEAQ (reference sequence). The CDR3 sequence is 16 residues long. The V and J ends lost 3 bases and 4 bases, in that order; junction bases with no gene match: 8. The CDR3 DNA is TGTGCCAGCAGCTTCCCTGGGACAGGAATTTACAATGAGCAGTTCTTC. This codes for CASSFPGTGIYNEQFF.

DNA for the CDR3: TGTGCCAGCAGTTTACGGGGGGCGGAGGATACGCAGTATTTT. This gives the protein CASSLRGAEDTQYF. The chain combines TRBV27 with TRBJ2-3; D might be TRBD2 (7 bases). The germline V gene encodes CDR1 MNHEY and CDR2 SMNVEV (reference sequence). The CDR3 totals 14 residues. With 2 bases removed from V and 6 bases from J, the gap between germline ends came to 12 bases.

The chain links TRBV20-1 to TRBJ1-2; TRBD1 agrees at 8 bases. This CDR3 spans 14 amino acids. Looked up from germline, CDR1 is DFQATT and CDR2 is SNEGSKA (reference sequence). V lost 6 bases and J lost 7; bases outside the gene matches: 13. The CDR3 is CSATPLRQGSGYTF. CDR3 nucleotides: TGCAGTGCAACGCCTCTCCGACAGGGGAGTGGCTACACCTTC.

This clonotype occurred a few times. This sequence joins TRBV7-9 and TRBJ2-3, with D possibly being TRBD1 (6 bases). This CDR3 has 15 residues. Germline loops: CDR1 SEHNR, CDR2 FQNEAQ (reference sequence). V was pared by 4 bases and J by 1 base, with 12 bases between. For the CDR3, the DNA is TGTGCCAGCAGCTATCGTGACAGGCGCACAGATACGCAGTATTTT. It translates to CASSYRDRRTDTQYF.

The rearrangement joins TRBV5-6 to TRBJ2-1, with D unclear. Trimming stripped 4 bases from V and 7 bases from J, with 12 bases between. The V gene's germline CDR1 is SGHDT and CDR2 YYEEEE. The CDR3 is 13 residues long. This CDR3 reads CASSKVAGNEQFF. The CDR3 coding sequence is TGTGCCAGCAGCAAAGTGGCAGGTAATGAGCAGTTCTTC.